The T cell receptor (beta chain) described here comes from a study of response to subunit inactivated influenza vaccine. Whole-study findings and limits: Each seasonal influenza vaccination, the authors suggested, recruits few new T cells.

TCRdb re-derived calls from the RT-PCR reads in MiXCR, one entry per CDR3 protein. The sample contains about 530,000 distinct CDR3 sequences, over 9.5% of which appear only once. Trimming took 6 bases from V and 0 from J, leaving 15 bases between them. CDR3 size: 15 residues. With regard to this clonotype: Its antigen remains unknown.

The TCR was taken from a man aged 50-59 years who received an inactivated influenza vaccine. The V and J genes are TRBV12-3 or TRBV12-4 and TRBJ2-7; possible D gene TRBD1, 6 bases. The sequenced sample was PBMCs from blood, obtained on the day of vaccination. CDR3 region: CASRPRGGPSYEQYF. In DNA, the CDR3 is TGTGCCAGCAGACCCAGGGGCGGCCCCTCCTACGAGCAGTACTTC.